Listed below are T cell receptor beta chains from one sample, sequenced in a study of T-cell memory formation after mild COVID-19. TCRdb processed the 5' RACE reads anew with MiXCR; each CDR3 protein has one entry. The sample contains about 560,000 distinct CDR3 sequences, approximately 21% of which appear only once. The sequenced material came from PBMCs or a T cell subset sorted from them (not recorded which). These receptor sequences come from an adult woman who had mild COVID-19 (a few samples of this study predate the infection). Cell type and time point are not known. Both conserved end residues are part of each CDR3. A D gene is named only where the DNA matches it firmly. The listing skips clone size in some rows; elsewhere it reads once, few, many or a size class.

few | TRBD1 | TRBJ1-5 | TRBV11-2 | CASSTNRGRQPQHF | TGTGCCAGCAGCACAAACAGGGGGAGGCAGCCCCAGCATTTT
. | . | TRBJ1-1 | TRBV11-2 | CASSSLAVGAFF | TGTGCCAGCAGCTCTCTAGCTGTTGGAGCTTTCTTT
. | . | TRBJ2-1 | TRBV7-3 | CASSLSGQYEGLYYNEQFF | TGTGCCAGCAGCTTATCGGGACAATACGAGGGGCTTTACTACAATGAGCAGTTCTTC
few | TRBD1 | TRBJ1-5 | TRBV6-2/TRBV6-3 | CASSYTGVQPQHF | TGTGCCAGCAGTTACACAGGGGTCCAGCCCCAGCATTTT
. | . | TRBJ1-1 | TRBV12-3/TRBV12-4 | CASSLSLGGDGKGLF | TGTGCCAGCAGTTTAAGTCTCGGTGGGGACGGGAAGGGGCTCTTT
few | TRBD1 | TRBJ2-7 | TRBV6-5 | CASSAGQGFFGEQYF | TGTGCCAGCAGCGCCGGACAGGGTTTCTTTGGCGAGCAGTACTTC
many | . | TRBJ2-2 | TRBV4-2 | CASSPGPGELFF | TGTGCCAGCAGCCCAGGGCCCGGGGAGCTGTTTTTT
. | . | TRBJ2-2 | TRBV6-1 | CASSEFETTGELFF | TGTGCCAGCAGTGAATTCGAGACCACCGGGGAGCTGTTTTTT
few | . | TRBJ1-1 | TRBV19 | CASTGPRNTEAFF | TGTGCCAGCACAGGTCCAAGGAACACTGAAGCTTTCTTT
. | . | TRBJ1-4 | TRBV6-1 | CASREPTSYSDNEKLFF | TGTGCCAGCAGAGAGCCAACTTCTTACAGCGATAATGAAAAACTGTTTTTT
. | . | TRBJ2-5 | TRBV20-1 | CSARVGFQETQYF | TGCAGTGCTAGAGTGGGCTTCCAAGAGACCCAGTACTTC
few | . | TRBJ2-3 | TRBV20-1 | CSARAPSFKGTDTQYF | TGCAGTGCTAGAGCCCCAAGCTTCAAGGGCACAGATACGCAGTATTTT
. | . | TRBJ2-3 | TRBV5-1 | CASSLQDTQYF | TGCGCCAGCAGCTTACAAGATACGCAGTATTTT
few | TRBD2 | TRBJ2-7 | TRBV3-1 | CASSLAGAVYEQYF | TGTGCCAGCAGCCTAGCGGGGGCTGTCTACGAGCAGTACTTC
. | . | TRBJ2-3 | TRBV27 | CASSLLVGRGLTDTQYF | TGTGCCAGCAGTTTACTAGTCGGGCGGGGGCTCACAGATACGCAGTATTTT
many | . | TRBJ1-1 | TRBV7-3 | CASSVLGGGLTEAFF | TGTGCCAGCAGCGTGCTCGGGGGCGGTTTGACTGAAGCTTTCTTT
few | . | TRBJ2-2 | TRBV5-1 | CASSFAGRKSNGELFF | TGCGCCAGCAGCTTTGCCGGGCGGAAGTCCAACGGGGAGCTGTTTTTT
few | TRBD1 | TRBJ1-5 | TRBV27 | CASNPEGASGQPQHF | TGTGCCAGCAACCCAGAGGGGGCCAGCGGTCAGCCCCAGCATTTT
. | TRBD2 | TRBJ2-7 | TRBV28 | CASSFGGDEQYF | TGTGCCAGCAGTTTCGGGGGGGACGAGCAGTACTTC
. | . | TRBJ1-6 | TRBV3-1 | CASSPYQGSNSPLHF | TGTGCCAGCAGCCCCTACCAGGGGAGTAATTCACCCCTCCACTTT
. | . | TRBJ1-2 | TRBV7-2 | CASSQRGARANYGYTF | TGTGCCAGCAGTCAACGTGGGGCGAGAGCTAACTATGGCTACACCTTC
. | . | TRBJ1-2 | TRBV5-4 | CASSSSGSLYGYTF | TGTGCCAGCAGCTCTTCAGGGAGCCTCTATGGCTACACCTTC
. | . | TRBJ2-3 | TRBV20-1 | CSAPALRGDTQYF | TGCAGTGCTCCTGCCCTTCGGGGAGATACGCAGTATTTT
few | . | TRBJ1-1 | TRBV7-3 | CASCRGVNTEAFF | TGTGCCAGCTGTCGGGGGGTGAACACTGAAGCTTTCTTT
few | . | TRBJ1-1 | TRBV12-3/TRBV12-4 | CASIAYRALNTEAFF | TGTGCCAGCATCGCTTACAGGGCACTGAACACTGAAGCTTTCTTT
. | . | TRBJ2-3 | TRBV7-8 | CASSFSAAASTDTQYF | TGTGCCAGCAGCTTCTCAGCAGCGGCTAGCACAGATACGCAGTATTTT
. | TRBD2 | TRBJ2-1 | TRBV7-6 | CASSPRAGGNEQFF | TGTGCCAGCAGCCCTAGAGCGGGAGGGAACGAGCAGTTCTTC
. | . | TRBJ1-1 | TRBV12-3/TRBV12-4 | CASSQGVYDPTEAFF | TGTGCCAGCAGTCAGGGTGTTTACGATCCCACTGAAGCTTTCTTT
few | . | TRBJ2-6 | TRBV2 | CASAISSGANVLTF | TGTGCCAGCGCTATAAGCTCTGGGGCCAACGTCCTGACTTTC
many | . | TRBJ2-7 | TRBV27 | CASSFKQNYEQYF | TGTGCCAGCAGTTTCAAACAGAACTACGAGCAGTACTTC
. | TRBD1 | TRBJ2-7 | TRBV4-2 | CASSHLTGEYEQYF | TGTGCCAGCAGCCATTTGACAGGGGAATACGAGCAGTACTTC
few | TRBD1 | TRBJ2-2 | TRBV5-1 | CASSSGDSFTGELFF | TGCGCCAGCAGCTCAGGGGACAGTTTTACCGGGGAGCTGTTTTTT